This T cell receptor beta chain was sequenced during a study of blood T cells in healthy people across ages. A sample-barcoded 5' primer and a J-beta primer mix were used in a second PCR of roughly 7 to 11 cycles. TCRdb re-analysed the 5' RACE reads in MiXCR, keeping a single row per CDR3 protein. The data show 1.5 million to 2 million distinct CDR3 sequences, approximately 30% seen once. Total RNA, at least 5 micrograms per sample, was extracted from PBMCs. Trimming removed 5 bases from V and 7 bases from J, with 17 bases in between. The CDR3 has 14 amino acids. The V and J genes are TRBV12-3 or TRBV12-4 and TRBJ1-2, with TRBD1 as a possible D gene (6 bases). The receptor comes from a woman aged 30 to 39 in good health. Sequences were obtained from blood. The CDR3 sequence: CASSRDAGGGGYTF. The CDR3 nucleotides read TGTGCCAGCAGTCGGGACGCCGGAGGGGGTGGCTACACCTTC.